This is a list of T cell receptor beta chains from one sample in a study of blood T cell repertoires in COVID-19. Profiled with immunoSEQ multiplex PCR; TCRdb holds only in-frame clones, not every one. The sample holds 90,000 to 150,000 clones, roughly 82% seen once. The sample comprised peripheral blood. These receptor sequences come from a human donor in a cohort sampled during active COVID-19. Both conserved end residues are part of each CDR3. Each record gives: D gene, clone size, J gene, V gene, CDR3 protein, CDR3 DNA. D genes are given only for firm matches. Only part of the rows carry a size: once, few, many, or a class if the clone is expanded.

NA,NA,TRBJ1-4,TRBV5-5,CASSLYGITNEKLFF,TGTGCCAGCAGCTTGTACGGGATAACTAATGAAAAACTGTTTTTT
TRBD1,NA,TRBJ2-7,TRBV18,CASSYATGTVTYEQYF,TGTGCCAGCTCATACGCTACCGGGACAGTCACCTACGAGCAGTACTTC
TRBD2,NA,TRBJ2-3,TRBV27,CASSLTGLAGRPQDTQYF,TGTGCCAGCAGTTTAACCGGACTAGCGGGGAGACCACAGGATACGCAGTATTTT
NA,NA,TRBJ1-1,TRBV19,CASRVAGRENTEAFF,TGTGCCAGTAGGGTGGCGGGGAGGGAGAACACTGAAGCTTTCTTT
TRBD2,NA,TRBJ2-3,TRBV5-1,CASSLALAGTDTQYF,TGCGCCAGCAGCTTGGCCCTAGCGGGGACAGATACGCAGTATTTT
NA,NA,TRBJ2-7,TRBV5-1,CASSLHTSDEQYF,TGCGCCAGCAGCCTGCATACCTCGGACGAGCAGTACTTC
NA,NA,TRBJ2-6,TRBV7-2,CASSRMSSGANVLTF,TGTGCCAGCAGCAGAATGAGCTCTGGGGCCAACGTCCTGACTTTC
NA,NA,TRBJ1-5,TRBV28,CASSLPPFFEKPQHF,TGTGCCAGCAGTCTGCCTCCCTTCTTCGAGAAGCCCCAGCATTTT
TRBD1,NA,TRBJ2-7,TRBV5-1,CASSLGGQNSYEQYF,TGCGCCAGCAGCTTGGGGGGACAGAATTCCTACGAGCAGTACTTC
TRBD1,NA,TRBJ1-1,TRBV19,CASSRRDRVTEAFF,TGTGCCAGTAGTCGGCGGGACAGGGTTACTGAAGCTTTCTTT
TRBD1,NA,TRBJ1-2,TRBV7-2,CASSQGTGYGYTF,TGTGCCAGCAGCCAGGGGACAGGCTATGGCTACACCTTC
NA,NA,TRBJ2-1,TRBV12-5,CASGLAPERANEQFF,TGTGCTAGTGGTTTGGCGCCAGAGAGGGCCAATGAGCAGTTCTTC
NA,NA,TRBJ1-6,TRBV7-8,CASSLSGVHSPLHF,TGTGCCAGCAGCTTATCGGGGGTTCACTCACCCCTCCACTTT
NA,NA,TRBJ2-7,TRBV20-1,CSAELSYEQYF,TGCAGTGCCGAGCTCTCCTACGAGCAGTACTTC
NA,NA,TRBJ1-5,TRBV19,CASARGQGFKPQHF,TGTGCCAGTGCTAGGGGCCAGGGATTCAAGCCCCAGCATTTT
TRBD2,NA,TRBJ2-3,TRBV11-3,CASSLTSGGTDTQYF,TGTGCCAGCAGCTTAACTAGCGGGGGCACAGATACGCAGTATTTT
NA,NA,TRBJ1-2,TRBV18,CASSTLLENNYGYTF,TGTGCCAGCTCAACTCTCCTGGAGAATAACTATGGCTACACCTTC
NA,once,TRBJ2-7,TRBV6-5,CASSYSYREYEQYF,TGTGCCAGCAGTTACTCGTACAGAGAATACGAGCAGTACTTC
TRBD1,NA,TRBJ1-2,TRBV10-3,CAISEGGRGQDGYTF,TGTGCCATCAGTGAGGGTGGCAGGGGGCAGGACGGCTACACCTTC
TRBD1,NA,TRBJ2-1,TRBV28,CASSRPGTGNEQFF,TGTGCCAGCAGCCGTCCCGGGACAGGGAATGAGCAGTTCTTC
TRBD1,NA,TRBJ2-4,TRBV4-1,CASSQPGQGVGIQYF,TGCGCCAGCAGCCAGCCGGGACAGGGGGTTGGAATTCAGTACTTC
NA,NA,TRBJ1-6,TRBV7-8,CASSLTSWTAYNSPLHF,TGTGCCAGCAGCTTGACCTCTTGGACAGCCTATAATTCACCCCTCCACTTT
NA,NA,TRBJ2-1,TRBV29-1,CSVVQHEQFF,TGCAGCGTTGTACAACATGAGCAGTTCTTC
NA,once,TRBJ2-5,TRBV6-6,CASSTGSHQETQYF,TGTGCCAGCAGTACAGGGTCCCACCAAGAGACCCAGTACTTC
NA,once,TRBJ2-7,TRBV28,CASSLFGQGGLEQYF,TGTGCCAGCAGTTTATTTGGGCAGGGTGGGCTCGAGCAGTACTTC
TRBD1,once,TRBJ1-2,TRBV10-3,CATSPGTAGYGYTF,TGTGCCACCTCCCCCGGGACAGCGGGCTATGGCTACACCTTC
TRBD2,NA,TRBJ2-5,TRBV19,CASSILEASGDETQYF,TGTGCCAGTAGTATACTTGAGGCTAGCGGGGATGAGACCCAGTACTTC
NA,NA,TRBJ2-2,TRBV6-2/TRBV6-3,CASSGAAGELFF,TGTGCCAGCAGTGGGGCTGCCGGGGAGCTGTTTTTT
TRBD2,NA,TRBJ2-1,TRBV5-1,CASTGTSGPNNEQFF,TGCGCCAGCACCGGGACTAGCGGGCCTAACAATGAGCAGTTCTTC
NA,once,TRBJ2-1,TRBV27,CASSPPSGNEQFF,TGTGCCAGCAGTCCCCCCTCGGGGAATGAGCAGTTCTTC
NA,NA,TRBJ1-4,TRBV28,CASRGSGATNEKLFF,TGTGCCAGCAGGGGGTCGGGGGCAACTAATGAAAAACTGTTTTTT